This T cell receptor (beta chain) is drawn from a study of breast tumors, draining lymph nodes, adjacent tissues. Findings and caveats of the study: Tumor TCR diversity was below lymph nodes but above nontumor tissue.

This clonotype was seen ten or more times. Its antigen is undetermined. TCRdb analysed the multiplex PCR reads with MiXCR anew, one entry per CDR3 protein. The profile covers 65,000 to 80,000 distinct CDR3 sequences, with about 21% appearing a single time and around 2.4% taken by the ten largest. Germline lookup yields CDR1 MNHEY and CDR2 SVGEGT. This CDR3 is built from 15 residues. V was shortened by 0 bases and J by 0 bases, with 9 bases between the two germline ends. The lymph nodes were axillary draining lymph nodes from breast cancer patients. The clonotype comes from a female donor with breast cancer. Some clones in this sample may be carry-over from other donors' samples. Sequenced: axillary lymph node tissue. The chain employs TRBV6-2 or TRBV6-3 and TRBJ2-7; no clear D gene. DNA for the CDR3: TGTGCCAGCAGTTACTCGTCCAGGAGCTCCTACGAGCAGTACTTC. Its translation is CASSYSSRSSYEQYF.